This TCR beta chain was recovered during a study of cytomegalovirus exposure and HLA in healthy donors. A remark on this clone: Within the sample, other DNA sequences also encode this same CDR3.

60 Vbeta and 13 Jbeta primers were used in PCR. Data came from immunoSEQ multiplex PCR; TCRdb stores just in-frame clones and leaves some out. The sample consists of about 140,000 clones, around 80% of them appearing once. CDR1 is SGHRS and CDR2 is YFSETQ in the germline V gene. The CDR3 totals 15 residues. V lost 4 bases and J lost 7; bases outside the gene matches: 7. The chain joins TRBV5-1 to TRBJ2-4, with 11 bases that match TRBD2. The sequence came from a middle-aged man in good health and CMV-seronegative. The sequencing sample was made of PBMCs. The CDR3: CASSPSSGGANIQYF. The DNA for the CDR3 is TGCGCCAGCAGCCCGAGTAGCGGGGGGGCTAACATTCAGTACTTC.